The TCR beta chain under discussion was sequenced for a study of regulatory T cells in long-lasting Graves disease. As for time point: newly diagnosed GD, antithyroid drugs for less than 3 months. PBMCs provided the RNA from which the TCR library was made. Building the TCR beta libraries relied on iRepertoire HTBI primers, and CDR3 regions underwent Arm-PCR. TCRdb redid the calling of the multiplex PCR reads with MiXCR, one entry per CDR3 protein. The data show more than 400,000 distinct CDR3 sequences, about 16% seen once. The length of the CDR3 is 14 residues. V trimming: 7 bases; J trimming: 8 bases; junction bases outside the gene matches: 5. The same sample was also used in a study of T cells in Graves' hyperthyroidism and ophthalmopathy.

Source: peripheral blood mononuclear cells (PBMCs), taken at new diagnosis, from a patient treated with antithyroid drugs. The chain couples TRBV12-3 or TRBV12-4 to TRBJ1-6, with 10 bases identical to TRBD1. The receptor was derived from a man aged 40-55 years with Graves disease. CDR3 in amino acids: CASTQGQGDSPLHF. The CDR3 nucleotides read TGTGCCAGCACCCAAGGACAGGGGGATTCACCCCTCCACTTT.